Each of the 20 T cell receptor beta chains below was sequenced from the same sample in a study of metastatic and nonmetastatic thyroid tumors (dated by TCRdb to the early 2020s). The library was obtained by PCR. Sequencing was carried out with an Illumina HiSeq 4000. TCRdb trimmed public reads at Q25 via fastp, called clones via MiXCR and kept in-frame beta chains. In this sample the table shows about 33,000 clones, approximately 17% of which occur a single time. The ten largest account for about 4.6% of the sample. Before undergoing thyroid surgery, none of the patients had been given any kind of treatment. Sequencing input: blood. The receptors stem from a female donor with papillary thyroid cancer or a benign thyroid nodule (not recorded which). Some clones in this sample may be carry-over from other donors' samples.

This clone was recorded at least ten times. The V gene is TRBV28, the J gene TRBJ1-1; the D is unclear. The CDR3 is 15 residues long. Germline CDR1 reads MDHEN; CDR2 reads SYDVKM. V dropped 3 bases and J dropped 2 bases, with 13 bases sitting between them. The CDR3 reads CASSLTAETNTEAFF. The CDR3 DNA follows: TGTGCCAGCAGTTTGACGGCAGAGACTAACACTGAAGCTTTCTTT.

This clone has a count of ten or more. A clone one base away is much larger, so this may be a read error. The V and J genes are TRBV27 and TRBJ2-3; D is ambiguous. V was shortened by 5 bases and J by 6 bases, with 6 bases between the two germline ends. CDR3 length: 11 amino acids. CDR1 MNHEY and CDR2 SMNVEV come from the germline V gene (reference sequence). CDR3 region: CASSIGDTQYF. The CDR3 DNA reads as TGTGCCAGCAGTATAGGGGATACGCAGTATTTT.

The chain joins TRBV27 to TRBJ1-6; no definite D call. CDR1 is MNHEY, CDR2 SMNVEV, per germline (reference sequence). CDR3 length: 14 residues. The germline V and J ends were trimmed by 4 bases and 10 bases, with 14 bases remaining between them. The CDR3 nucleotides read TGTGCCAGCAGTTATCGGGGAAGAGGGTCACCCCTCCACTTT. It is translated as CASSYRGRGSPLHF.

This clone occurred many times. The CDR3 loop reads CASSIDSAEETQYF. The DNA of the CDR3 is TGTGCCAGTAGTATAGACAGCGCCGAAGAGACCCAGTACTTC. V gene TRBV19 combines with J gene TRBJ2-5; D not resolved. This CDR3 is 14 amino acids long. In germline, CDR1 is LNHDA, CDR2 SQIVND (reference sequence). V lost 0 bases, J lost 3 bases, and 8 bases lay in between.

This clone was observed at least ten times. The rearrangement links TRBV7-2 to TRBJ1-5; 9 bases map to TRBD1. The CDR3 contains 15 residues. The trim removed 2 bases at V and 6 bases at J, leaving 5 bases unmatched. The germline gives CDR1 SGHTA, CDR2 FQGNSA. The CDR3 nucleotides read TGTGCCAGCAGCTTATCGGGGACAGGGAGTCAGCCCCAGCATTTT. This sequence encodes CASSLSGTGSQPQHF.

This clone occurred many times. V gene TRBV20-1 combines with J gene TRBJ1-1, with 7 bases that match TRBD1. V gave up 3 bases and J gave up 6 bases; unmatched junction bases: 4. Germline CDR1 reads DFQATT; CDR2 reads SNEGSKA (reference sequence). The CDR3 is 12 amino acids. The CDR3 region is CSARGDRPEAFF. Written as DNA, the CDR3 is TGCAGTGCTAGGGGGGACAGACCTGAAGCTTTCTTT.

In regard to this clone: Since no conserved phenylalanine or tryptophan closes the CDR3, a read error is the likely cause. In DNA, the CDR3 is TGTGCCAGCAGGGGACTAGCGGGGGGACCCATCCAAGAGACCCAGTACTGC. Its protein is CASRGLAGGPIQETQYC. The J gene is TRBJ2-5, the V gene TRBV27, with 15 bases aligning to TRBD2. The germline CDR1 and CDR2 sequences are MNHEY and SMNVEV (reference sequence). With V trimmed by 6 bases and J by 1 base, 6 bases remained unmatched. This CDR3 contains 17 residues.

This clone was found many times. The rearrangement links TRBV20-1 to TRBJ2-4; D gene unclear. CDR1 is DFQATT, CDR2 SNEGSKA, per germline (reference sequence). V was trimmed by 1 base and J by 0 bases, leaving 4 bases between them. This CDR3 spans 13 amino acids. The CDR3 DNA sequence: TGCAGTGCTAGAGTGGTAGCCAAAAACATTCAGTACTTC. As protein: CSARVVAKNIQYF.

As to this clone: Germline and junction disagree at one end, which may indicate a read error. The CDR3 reads CASSPSSGLGINEQLF. The CDR3 DNA is TGCGCCAGCAGCCCGAGTTCGGGACTAGGCATCAATGAGCAGCTCTTC. V gene TRBV5-1 combines with J gene TRBJ2-1, with 8 positions matching TRBD2. The CDR3 runs to 16 residues. Germline assignment: CDR1 SGHRS and CDR2 YFSETQ.

In its sample, this clone was seen many times. The CDR3 DNA sequence: TGTGCCAGCAGCGCACCGGGACTAGCTAGCACAGATACGCAGTATTTT. It translates to CASSAPGLASTDTQYF. The chain joins TRBV5-4 to TRBJ2-3; TRBD2 matches at 9 bases. The germline CDR1 and CDR2 sequences are SGHNT and YYREEE (reference sequence). V lost 4 bases, J lost 0 bases, and 6 bases stayed unmatched. CDR3 length: 16 amino acids.

This clone was seen ten or more times. Being one base from a much bigger clone, this may be a read error. The same CDR3 can be traced to other DNA sequences in this sample. V is TRBV20-1 and J is TRBJ2-5, with TRBD1 matching over 8 bases. The CDR3 covers 12 residues. Looked up from germline, CDR1 is DFQATT and CDR2 is SNEGSKA (reference sequence). The CDR3 protein is CSARTGWETQYF. The CDR3 DNA sequence: TGCAGCGCTAGGACAGGGTGGGAGACCCAGTACTTC.

This clone was seen repeatedly, ten times or more. Germline and junction disagree at one end, which may indicate a read error. The rearrangement joins TRBV3-1 to TRBJ1-2; D may be TRBD1 (5 bases). The germline V gene has CDR1 LGHDT and CDR2 YNNKEL (reference sequence). The CDR3 contains 11 residues. CDR3 region: CASSQIQDYFF. The CDR3 coding sequence is TGTGCCAGCAGCCAAATACAGGATTACTTCTTC.

The chain combines TRBV7-3 with TRBJ2-7; a weak D match, TRBD1 (5 bases). Trimming took off 2 bases at V and 5 bases at J, with 16 bases between the two ends. CDR3 length: 15 amino acids. The germline gives CDR1 SGHTA, CDR2 FQGTGA. The CDR3: CASSLGPWGGNEQYF. In nucleotides, the CDR3 is TGTGCCAGCAGCTTAGGTCCATGGGGCGGCAACGAGCAGTACTTC.

There are many counts of this clone. This sequence joins TRBV6-4 and TRBJ1-6, with a possible D match to TRBD1 (5 bases). V was cut by 6 bases and J by 0 bases, with 6 bases left in between. Germline CDR1 reads MRHNA; CDR2 reads SNTAGT. CDR3 length: 14 amino acids. CDR3 in DNA: TGTGCCAGCAGAGACAGCTCCTATAATTCACCCCTCCACTTT. Protein sequence: CASRDSSYNSPLHF.

This clone was seen repeatedly, ten times or more. The chain carries TRBV12-3 or TRBV12-4 and TRBJ2-5; 11 nucleotides match TRBD1. The CDR3 covers 15 residues. V dropped 6 bases and J dropped 2; count of bases not matched to a gene: 5. The CDR3 loop reads CASRLGTGGQETQYF. The CDR3 coding sequence is TGTGCCAGCAGATTGGGGACAGGGGGGCAAGAGACCCAGTACTTC.

This clone was counted between two and nine times. At one boundary the junction diverges from the germline segment, which might be a read error. The genes are TRBV28 and TRBJ2-7; 9 bases match TRBD2. Germline CDR1 and CDR2: MDHEN and SYDVKM. The CDR3 is made up of 13 amino acids. CDR3 amino acids: CASRGLAGRERYF. Written as DNA, the CDR3 is TGTGCCAGCAGGGGACTAGCTGGACGCGAGCGGTACTTC.

By its share, this clone is medium-sized. V gene TRBV6-2 or TRBV6-3 combines with J gene TRBJ2-2, with D perhaps matching TRBD2 (6 bases). Germline loops: CDR1 MNHEY, CDR2 SVGEGT. This CDR3 comprises 15 residues. V was cut by 0 bases and J by 7 bases, with 12 bases left in between. CDR3 coding DNA: TGTGCCAGCAGTTACTCGAACGGGGGTATCGGGGAGCTGTTTTTT. It codes for CASSYSNGGIGELFF.

This clone occurred many times. This rearrangement joins TRBV5-4 to TRBJ2-5; 14 nucleotides agree with TRBD2. V shed 4 bases and J 3 bases; nucleotides not matched to a gene: 5. Germline V gives CDR1 SGHNT, CDR2 YYREEE (reference sequence). The CDR3 extends over 16 amino acids. For the CDR3, the DNA is TGTGCCAGCAGCCCCGGGACTAGCGGGGGTGAAGAGACCCAGTACTTC. This translates into CASSPGTSGGEETQYF.

This clone was counted ten times or more. This rearrangement joins TRBV20-1 to TRBJ2-3; D is unresolved. CDR3 size: 15 residues. V lost 0 bases and J lost 2, with 12 bases in between. The germline gives CDR1 DFQATT, CDR2 SNEGSKA (reference sequence). CDR3: CSARDIQDYTDTQYF. DNA of the CDR3: TGCAGTGCTAGAGATATTCAGGATTACACAGATACGCAGTATTTT.

There are many counts of this clone. The rearrangement joins TRBV20-1 to TRBJ1-1; no clear D gene. V lost 2 bases and J 0 bases, leaving 7 bases between the germline ends. CDR1 DFQATT and CDR2 SNEGSKA come from the germline V gene (reference sequence). This CDR3 spans 13 amino acids. CDR3 loop: CSARSGMNTEAFF. As DNA, the CDR3 is TGCAGTGCTAGATCGGGCATGAACACTGAAGCTTTCTTT.